This TCR beta chain was obtained from a study of cytomegalovirus exposure and HLA in healthy donors. A remark on this clone: What it recognizes is unknown.

Researchers ran the PCR with 60 Vbeta and 13 Jbeta primers. Profiled with immunoSEQ multiplex PCR; TCRdb holds only in-frame clones, not every one. The data show about 94,000 clones, nearly 80% seen once. General study points: In a later analysis, several top co-occurrence clusters appeared linked to parvovirus B19, influenza, CMV and Epstein-Barr virus. TRBV6-2, TRBV6-3 and some other V segments were excluded as indistinguishable. An Asian-associated ancestry cluster reportedly showed fewer N-insertions than the roughly 700-donor mean in a later analysis.

Germline-derived CDR1 and CDR2 are SGHRS and YFSETQ. The CDR3 is 17 amino acids. The V end was cut by 1 base, the J end by 0 bases, with 15 bases between. The chain joins TRBV5-1 to TRBJ2-3, with TRBD2 as a possible D gene (5 bases). The specimen sequenced was PBMCs. This TCR derives from a woman aged 40 to 49 in good health and CMV-seronegative. The CDR3 DNA sequence: TGCGCCAGCAGCTTGTCGGGGATTTTGGCTAGCACAGATACGCAGTATTTT. The encoded protein is CASSLSGILASTDTQYF.